Below, 10 T cell receptor beta chains from the same sample are listed, as sequenced in a study of Ad26.COV2.S vaccination and SARS-CoV-2 variants. Treatment noted: 15 to 20 received Ad26.COV2.S at low or high dose, single or two shots; several received placebo; per-sample allocation not given. The samples date from day 63 after the first vaccine or placebo injection. Here immunoSEQ multiplex PCR was the method, and the copy in TCRdb shows in-frame clones only, minus some. The profile shows about 400,000 clones, approximately 87% of them singletons. Here the sequenced sample was peripheral blood, taken in a trial of Ad26.COV2.S vaccine versus placebo. The receptors come from a person aged 18-65 years who received the Ad26.COV2.S COVID-19 vaccine or a placebo.

The rearrangement uses TRBV30 and TRBJ2-1; no clear D. Germline V gene sequence: CDR1 GTSNPN, CDR2 SVGIG (reference sequence). V shed 5 bases and J shed 6 bases, with 14 bases lying between them. This CDR3 region has 13 residues. DNA for the CDR3: TGTGCCTGGGTTAAGACGGTACCCAATGAGCAGTTCTTC. Its protein product is CAWVKTVPNEQFF.

The rearrangement joins TRBV2 to TRBJ1-4; possibly TRBD1 for D (6 bases). Germline CDR1 reads SNHLY; CDR2 reads FYNNEI. V lost 3 bases to trimming and J lost 5 bases, with 16 bases between them. This CDR3 has 16 amino acids. The CDR3, as DNA: TGTGCCAGCAGTGAGCTGCCTGGGAGGGGGAATGAAAAACTGTTTTTT. This codes for CASSELPGRGNEKLFF. Full variable domain (rest looked up from reference TRBV2 and TRBJ1-4): EPEVTQTPSHQVTQMGQEVILRCVPISNHLYFYWYRQILGQKVEFLVSFYNNEISEKSEIFDDQFSVERPDGSNFTLKIRSTKLEDSAMYFCASSELPGRGNEKLFFGSGTQLSVL.

This clone was seen a single time. The chain carries TRBV19 and TRBJ2-1, with TRBD1 matching 7 bases. The CDR3 is made up of 12 amino acids. V shed 11 bases and J 4 bases; nucleotides not matched to a gene: 5. Germline CDR1 reads LNHDA; CDR2 reads SQIVND (reference sequence). The CDR3 DNA reads as TGTGCCGCCGGGACAGCTTACAATGAGCAGTTCTTC. Encoded protein: CAAGTAYNEQFF. The full variable domain, completed using reference TRBV19 and TRBJ2-1, is DGGITQSPKYLFRKEGQNVTLSCEQNLNHDAMYWYRQDPGQGLRLIYYSQIVNDFQKGDIAEGYSVSREKKESFPLTVTSAQKNPTAFYLCAAGTAYNEQFFGPGTRLTVL.

The chain combines TRBV29-1 with TRBJ2-5, with a weak D call TRBD1 (6 bases). The length of the CDR3 is 13 residues. From germline, CDR1 is SQVTM and CDR2 ANQGSEA. The V end was cut by 4 bases, the J end by 4 bases, with 13 bases between. The chain's CDR3 is CSVGAGRGETQYF. The CDR3 DNA reads TGCAGCGTTGGTGCGGGCAGGGGAGAGACCCAGTACTTC.

This clone was detected only a few times. The chain carries TRBV5-1 and TRBJ1-2, with 9 positions matching TRBD1. Germline trimming cut 0 bases from V and 4 bases from J; bases unmatched to any gene: 4. CDR1 and CDR2 from the germline V gene are SGHRS and YFSETQ. The CDR3 consists of 15 residues. The CDR3 DNA is TGCGCCAGCAGCTTGGGGACAGGGGTGCTCTATGGCTACACCTTC. As protein: CASSLGTGVLYGYTF.

The CDR3 region is CASSQGVAEQYF. The CDR3 coding sequence is TGTGCCAGCAGCCAAGGGGTGGCGGAGCAGTACTTC. This chain joins TRBV3-1 (or the pseudogene TRBV3-2) and TRBJ2-7, with D unclear. CDR1 LGHDT and CDR2 YNNKEL come from the germline V gene (reference sequence). V was clipped by 1 base and J by 7 bases, with 8 bases between them. The CDR3 has 12 residues.

The rearrangement joins TRBV28 to TRBJ2-3; 9 bases align to TRBD2. Per germline, CDR1 MDHEN and CDR2 SYDVKM. V gave up 2 bases and J gave up 4 bases; unmatched junction bases: 4. This CDR3 has 15 residues. CDR3 amino acids: CASSLAGGPADTQYF. CDR3 nucleotide sequence: TGTGCCAGCAGTTTAGCGGGGGGGCCTGCAGATACGCAGTATTTT.

About this clone itself: Other nucleotide sequences from this sample produce the same CDR3. The chain is built from TRBV19 and TRBJ1-5; D might be TRBD1 (5 bases). With 0 bases removed from V and 4 bases from J, the gap between germline ends came to 7 bases. CDR3 length: 14 amino acids. The germline V gene has CDR1 LNHDA and CDR2 SQIVND (reference sequence). CDR3 nucleotide sequence: TGTGCCAGTAGTATAGATCGGGGGAATCAGCCCCAGCATTTT. Translation gives CASSIDRGNQPQHF. Supplemented by reference TRBV19 and TRBJ1-5, the full variable domain reads DGGITQSPKYLFRKEGQNVTLSCEQNLNHDAMYWYRQDPGQGLRLIYYSQIVNDFQKGDIAEGYSVSREKKESFPLTVTSAQKNPTAFYLCASSIDRGNQPQHFGDGTRLSIL.

This clone was observed a few times. The V call is TRBV2, the J call TRBJ1-6; 9 nucleotides match TRBD1. The CDR3 runs to 14 residues. V lost 8 bases, J lost 8 bases, and 7 bases stayed unmatched. Germline V gene lookup returns CDR1 SNHLY and CDR2 FYNNEI. The CDR3, as DNA: TGTGCCAGCTTGGACAGGGGTCTACATTCACCCCTCCACTTT. Encoded protein: CASLDRGLHSPLHF.

The CDR3 DNA reads as TGTGCCAGCAGTTACCCTTCAGAGTACAATGAGCAGTTCTTC. It translates to CASSYPSEYNEQFF. V and J are TRBV6-5 and TRBJ2-1; no clear D gene. CDR3 length: 14 residues. Trimming took off 2 bases at V and 4 bases at J, with 9 bases between the two ends. Per germline, CDR1 MNHEY and CDR2 SVGAGI.